The subject of this entry is one T cell receptor beta chain. The antigen is not known. These data originate in a study of T-cell memory formation after mild COVID-19. TCRdb re-called the 5' RACE reads with MiXCR, one entry per CDR3 protein. The sample carries about 290,000 distinct CDR3 sequences, more than 15% recorded once. Germline loops: CDR1 MNHEY, CDR2 SVGAGI. This CDR3 spans 15 amino acids. V shed 6 bases and J shed 2 bases, with 14 bases lying between them. Points from the study as a whole: Largely, contracting CD4+ clones fell within CM and EM, and contracting CD8+ clones within EMRA.

The chain links TRBV6-5 to TRBJ1-5; tentatively, D is TRBD1 (5 bases). The sequenced material came from PBMCs or a T cell subset sorted from them (not recorded which). The source is a man aged 18 to 35 who had mild COVID-19 (a few samples of this study predate the infection). Cell type and time point are not known. This CDR3 is CASRGLGLGNQPQHF. Written as DNA, the CDR3 is TGTGCCAGCAGGGGGCTAGGGCTCGGCAATCAGCCCCAGCATTTT.